This entry lists 21 T cell receptor beta chains sequenced from one sample in a study of CD8 T cells in Susac syndrome. It was with random hexamers that roughly 0.45 to 1 ug RNA was reverse transcribed. One entry per CDR3 protein, called by TCRdb with MiXCR from the immunoSEQ multiplex PCR reads. The sample has a few hundred thousand distinct CDR3 sequences, 70% to 90% seen once. The specimen sequenced was CD8+ T cells from PBMCs. These receptors came from a human donor with multiple sclerosis.

The chain carries TRBV9 and TRBJ1-2; D call uncertain. The V gene lost 3 bases and the J gene lost 2 bases, with 14 bases spanning the gap. Germline V CDR1 and CDR2: SGDLS, YYNGEE. This CDR3 contains 15 residues. CDR3 sequence (DNA): TGTGCCAGCAGCGCCCAAAGTGGGTTCAACTATGGCTACACCTTC. Its translation: CASSAQSGFNYGYTF.

This rearrangement joins TRBV4-3 to TRBJ2-7, with D unresolved. The germline V and J ends were trimmed by 0 bases and 1 base, with 10 bases remaining between them. The CDR3 sequence is 15 residues long. Germline CDR1 reads LGHNA; CDR2 reads YSLEER. The CDR3 bases are TGCGCCAGCAGCCAAGATCTGGTAGGGTCCTACGAGCAGTACTTC. Amino acids: CASSQDLVGSYEQYF.

The V gene is TRBV10-3, the J gene TRBJ1-1, with D hard to call. V lost 7 bases and J lost 1, with 4 bases in between. The CDR3 is 11 residues long. Germline CDR1 ENHRY, CDR2 SYGVKD. The CDR3 loop reads CAIKSNTEAFF. The CDR3, as DNA: TGTGCCATCAAGTCGAACACTGAAGCTTTCTTT.

The genes are TRBV7-3 and TRBJ2-7; 7 nucleotides match TRBD1. V gave up 2 bases and J gave up 4 bases; unmatched junction bases: 5. Looked up from germline, CDR1 is SGHTA and CDR2 is FQGTGA. The CDR3 sequence is 14 residues long. The CDR3 is CASSLEGAGYEQYF. CDR3 nucleotides: TGTGCCAGCAGCTTAGAGGGGGCCGGGTACGAGCAGTACTTC.

The chain links TRBV12-3 or TRBV12-4 to TRBJ1-3; D unclear. V was pared by 5 bases and J by 0 bases, with 14 bases between. The CDR3 sequence is 16 residues long. CDR3: CASSPRVRTSGNTIYF. CDR3 sequence (DNA): TGTGCCAGCAGTCCTAGGGTACGGACCTCTGGAAACACCATATATTTT.

V gene TRBV28 combines with J gene TRBJ1-2; D is unresolved. The CDR3 sequence is 16 residues long. Germline CDR1 is MDHEN and CDR2 is SYDVKM. V gave up 5 bases and J gave up 4 bases, with 20 bases separating them. Here the CDR3 DNA reads TGTGCCAGCAGTCCACACCTCGGGAAGGTCCTCTATGGCTACACCTTC. It yields the protein CASSPHLGKVLYGYTF.

This clonotype was picked up a small number of times. The rearrangement joins TRBV7-2 to TRBJ2-5; 10 bases map to TRBD2. V lost 5 bases, J lost 5 bases, and 2 bases stayed unmatched. CDR1 SGHTA and CDR2 FQGNSA come from the germline V gene. The CDR3 is made up of 13 amino acids. Here the CDR3 DNA reads TGTGCCAGCAGCCAGGGACTAGCGGAGACCCAGTACTTC. This sequence encodes CASSQGLAETQYF.

The V call is TRBV2, the J call TRBJ2-3; D remains ambiguous. The CDR3 covers 16 residues. V was clipped by 2 bases and J by 2 bases, with 14 bases between them. Germline CDR1 and CDR2: SNHLY and FYNNEI. The CDR3 loop is CASSEIGRRYTDTQYF. The CDR3 DNA sequence: TGTGCCAGCAGTGAAATAGGGCGGAGATACACAGATACGCAGTATTTT.

The chain uses TRBV6-1 and TRBJ2-7; 14 bases agree with TRBD2. Looked up from germline, CDR1 is MNHNS and CDR2 is SASEGT. V shed 11 bases, J shed 5 bases, and the junction held 14 bases outside the gene matches. CDR3 size: 16 residues. The CDR3 spells CACEGLAGGSWDEQYF. The CDR3 nucleotides read TGTGCCTGCGAAGGACTAGCGGGAGGAAGTTGGGACGAGCAGTACTTC.

This clonotype was counted once. The rearrangement uses TRBV20-1 and TRBJ2-7; TRBD2 aligns across 8 bases. The CDR3 covers 14 residues. The germline V gene encodes CDR1 DFQATT and CDR2 SNEGSKA (reference sequence). The ends lost 6 bases at V and 2 bases at J; junction bases unmatched: 9. The CDR3 DNA reads TGCAGTGCCATAACTAGCGGATTCCCCTACGAGCAGTACTTC. Translating gives CSAITSGFPYEQYF.

In the case of this clonotype: The junction does not match germline at one end; this may be a read error. CDR3 protein: CAGSLAGAYEQYF. DNA for the CDR3: TGTGCCGGCAGTTTAGCGGGGGCCTACGAGCAGTACTTC. V gene TRBV27 combines with J gene TRBJ2-7; 9 positions match TRBD2. The CDR3 extends over 13 amino acids. Germline loops: CDR1 MNHEY, CDR2 SMNVEV (reference sequence).

This chain links TRBV20-1 with TRBJ2-5; 7 nucleotides line up with TRBD2. The germline gives CDR1 DFQATT, CDR2 SNEGSKA (reference sequence). The CDR3 sequence is 17 residues long. V was pared by 0 bases and J by 3 bases, with 13 bases of the junction left unmatched. CDR3 amino acids: CSARDRGVLVFKETQYF. The CDR3 DNA reads TGCAGTGCTAGAGATCGGGGGGTACTAGTGTTTAAAGAGACCCAGTACTTC.

The genes are TRBV15 and TRBJ1-5, with 7 bases that match TRBD1. The CDR3 spans 13 residues. J gave up 6 bases and V 7 bases, and 6 bases lay outside the gene matches. From germline, CDR1 is LNHNV and CDR2 YYDKDF (reference sequence). Here the CDR3 reads CATTDREGQPQHF. CDR3 DNA sequence: TGTGCCACCACAGACAGGGAGGGTCAGCCCCAGCATTTT.

This chain uses TRBV28 with TRBJ1-5; the D is unclear. Trimming shortened V by 3 bases and J by 2 bases, and 11 bases separated the two germline ends. CDR3 size: 15 residues. Germline CDR1 MDHEN, CDR2 SYDVKM. In nucleotides, the CDR3 is TGTGCCAGCAGTTTGGCTGCCGTAGGCAATCAGCCCCAGCATTTT. This sequence encodes CASSLAAVGNQPQHF.

V usage is TRBV28 and J usage is TRBJ2-7; 9 nucleotides match TRBD2. This CDR3 contains 17 residues. The trim removed 5 bases at V and 4 bases at J, leaving 15 bases unmatched. The germline V gene encodes CDR1 MDHEN and CDR2 SYDVKM. The CDR3 nucleotides read TGTGCCAGCAGTACCTCGGCGGGCGGGAGGGCGTTTTACGAGCAGTACTTC. The encoded protein is CASSTSAGGRAFYEQYF.

CDR3 loop: CASSLERDTRYEQYF. The CDR3 DNA reads as TGTGCCAGCAGCTTAGAAAGGGATACCAGGTACGAGCAGTACTTC. The J gene is TRBJ2-7, the V gene TRBV7-2; D ambiguous. The CDR3 loop spans 15 amino acids. The germline CDR1 and CDR2 sequences are SGHTA and FQGNSA. Trimming stripped 1 base from V and 4 bases from J, with 14 bases between. Full variable domain (outside the CDR3, taken from reference TRBV7-2 and TRBJ2-7): GAGVSQSPSNKVTEKGKDVELRCDPISGHTALYWYRQSLGQGLEFLIYFQGNSAPDKSGLPSDRFSAERTGGSVSTLTIQRTQQEDSAVYLCASSLERDTRYEQYFGPGTRLTVT.

The chain links TRBV9 to TRBJ2-2, with D tentatively TRBD2 (5 bases). This CDR3 is built from 15 residues. The V gene's germline CDR1 is SGDLS and CDR2 YYNGEE. Trimming shortened V by 4 bases and J by 5 bases, and 15 bases separated the two germline ends. Here the CDR3 reads CASSPEGRATGELFF. In nucleotides, the CDR3 is TGTGCCAGCAGCCCCGAGGGTAGGGCGACCGGGGAGCTGTTTTTT.

The chain recombines TRBV5-1 with TRBJ1-1, with D perhaps TRBD1 (6 bases). With 4 bases removed from V and 4 bases from J, the gap between germline ends came to 14 bases. This CDR3 has 14 residues. Per germline, CDR1 SGHRS and CDR2 YFSETQ. The CDR3: CASSHRVEATEAFF. Here the CDR3 DNA reads TGCGCCAGCAGCCACAGGGTTGAGGCCACTGAAGCTTTCTTT.

The chain employs TRBV2 and TRBJ2-1; the match to TRBD2 covers 11 bases. CDR3 length: 15 residues. Germline CDR1 SNHLY, CDR2 FYNNEI. Unmatched junction bases numbered 8, after V lost 6 bases and J lost 7 bases. The CDR3 reads CASREGLAVPNEQFF. The CDR3 DNA reads TGTGCCAGCAGGGAGGGACTAGCGGTTCCAAATGAGCAGTTCTTC.

The chain recombines TRBV4-3 with TRBJ2-7; D is unresolved. Germline-derived CDR1 and CDR2 are LGHNA and YSLEER. The CDR3 extends over 14 amino acids. V gave up 1 base and J gave up 3 bases, with 10 bases separating them. The CDR3: CASSQGSDGYEQYF. The CDR3 DNA sequence: TGCGCCAGCAGCCAAGGGTCTGATGGCTACGAGCAGTACTTC.

The sample holds one count of this clonotype. The gene calls are TRBV30 and TRBJ2-3; 8 bases are a match to TRBD2. The trim removed 2 bases at V and 0 bases at J, leaving 4 bases unmatched. The CDR3 extends over 15 amino acids. Per the germline V gene, CDR1 is GTSNPN and CDR2 is SVGIG (reference sequence). The CDR3 DNA is TGTGCCTGGAGTCTCGGGGGGGTTAGCACAGATACGCAGTATTTT. This sequence encodes CAWSLGGVSTDTQYF.